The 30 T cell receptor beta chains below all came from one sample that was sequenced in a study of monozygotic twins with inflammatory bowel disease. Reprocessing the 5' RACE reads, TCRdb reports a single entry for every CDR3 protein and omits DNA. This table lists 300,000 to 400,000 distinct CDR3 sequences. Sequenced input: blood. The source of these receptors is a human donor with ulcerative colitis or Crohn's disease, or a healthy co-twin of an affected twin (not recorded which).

The CDR3 sequence: CASSLGWGLADTQYF. J is TRBJ2-3 and V is TRBV11-2; the TCRdb D gene call, TRBD1, has no DNA to confirm it. The CDR3 contains 15 residues. Germline CDR1 and CDR2: SGHAT and FQNNGV.

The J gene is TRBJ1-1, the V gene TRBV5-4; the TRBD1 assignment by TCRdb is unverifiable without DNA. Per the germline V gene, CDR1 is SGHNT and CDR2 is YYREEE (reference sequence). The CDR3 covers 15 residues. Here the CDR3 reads CASSLGRTGLTEAFF.

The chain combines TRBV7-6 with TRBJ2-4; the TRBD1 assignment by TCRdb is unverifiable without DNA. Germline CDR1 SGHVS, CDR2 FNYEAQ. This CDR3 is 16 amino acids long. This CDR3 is CASSPGTGRAKNIQYF.

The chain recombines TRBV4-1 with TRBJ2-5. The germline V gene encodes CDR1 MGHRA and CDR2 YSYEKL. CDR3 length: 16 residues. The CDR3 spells CASSHIARSLQETQYF.

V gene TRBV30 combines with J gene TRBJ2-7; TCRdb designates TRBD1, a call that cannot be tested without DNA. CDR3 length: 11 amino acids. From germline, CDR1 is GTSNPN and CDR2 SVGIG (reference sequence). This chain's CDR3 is CAWSVQGRQYF. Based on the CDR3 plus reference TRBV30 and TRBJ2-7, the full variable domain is SQTIHQWPATLVQPVGSPLSLECTVEGTSNPNLYWYRQAAGRGLQLLFYSVGIGQISSEVPQNLSASRPQDRQFILSSKKLLLSDSGFYLCAWSVQGRQYFGPGTRLTVT.

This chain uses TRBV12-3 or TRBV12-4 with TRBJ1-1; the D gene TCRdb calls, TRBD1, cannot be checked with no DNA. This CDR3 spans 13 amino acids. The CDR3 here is CASGDSLGTEAFF.

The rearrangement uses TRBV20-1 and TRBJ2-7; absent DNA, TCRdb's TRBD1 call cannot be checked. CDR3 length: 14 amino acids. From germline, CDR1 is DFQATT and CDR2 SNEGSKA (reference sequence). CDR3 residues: CSARLTGLRDEQYF.

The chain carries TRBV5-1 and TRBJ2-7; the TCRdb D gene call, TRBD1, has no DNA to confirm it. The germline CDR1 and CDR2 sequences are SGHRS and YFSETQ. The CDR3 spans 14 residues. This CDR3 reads CSSSVTGTVYEQYF.

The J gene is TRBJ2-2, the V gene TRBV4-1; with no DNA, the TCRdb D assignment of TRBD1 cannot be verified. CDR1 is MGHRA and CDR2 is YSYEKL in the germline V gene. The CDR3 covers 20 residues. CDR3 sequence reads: CASSQGILSISAGNTGELFF.

The CDR3 sequence is CASSSPSGGKNIQYF. This rearrangement joins TRBV28 to TRBJ2-4; TCRdb's D gene call, TRBD2, goes unchecked for lack of DNA. The length of the CDR3 is 15 residues. Germline CDR1 and CDR2: MDHEN and SYDVKM.

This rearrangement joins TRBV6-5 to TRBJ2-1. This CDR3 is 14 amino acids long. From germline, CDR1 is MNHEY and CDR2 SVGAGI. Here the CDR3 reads CASSYGSSYNEQFF.

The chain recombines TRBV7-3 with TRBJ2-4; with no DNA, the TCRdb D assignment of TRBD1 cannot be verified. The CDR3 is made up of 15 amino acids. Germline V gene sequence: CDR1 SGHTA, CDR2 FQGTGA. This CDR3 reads CASSLLPTAQDIQYF.

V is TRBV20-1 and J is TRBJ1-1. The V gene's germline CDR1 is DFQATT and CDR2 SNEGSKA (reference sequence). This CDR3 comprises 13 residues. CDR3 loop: CSARDQRNTEAFF.

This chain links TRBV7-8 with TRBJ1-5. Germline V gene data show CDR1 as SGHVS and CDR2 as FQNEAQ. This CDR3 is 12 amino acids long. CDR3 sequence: CASSNSNQPQHF.

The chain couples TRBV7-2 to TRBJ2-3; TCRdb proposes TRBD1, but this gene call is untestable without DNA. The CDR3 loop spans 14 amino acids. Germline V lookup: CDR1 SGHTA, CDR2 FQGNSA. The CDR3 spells CASRPRQGGDTQYF.

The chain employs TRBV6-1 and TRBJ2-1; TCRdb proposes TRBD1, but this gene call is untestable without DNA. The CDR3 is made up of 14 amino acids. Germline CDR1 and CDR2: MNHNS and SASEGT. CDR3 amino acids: CASSRGDTLLEQFF.

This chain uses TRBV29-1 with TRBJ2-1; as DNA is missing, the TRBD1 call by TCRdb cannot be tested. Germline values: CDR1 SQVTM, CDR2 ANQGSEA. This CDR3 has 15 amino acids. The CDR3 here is CSVHKDTRSYNEQFF.

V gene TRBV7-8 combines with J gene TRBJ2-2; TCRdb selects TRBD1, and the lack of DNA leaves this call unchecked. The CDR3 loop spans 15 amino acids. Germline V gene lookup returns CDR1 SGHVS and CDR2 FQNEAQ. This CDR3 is CASSQDRGDTGELFF. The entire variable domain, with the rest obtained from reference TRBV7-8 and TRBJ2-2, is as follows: GAGVSQSPRYKVAKRGQDVALRCDPISGHVSLFWYQQALGQGPEFLTYFQNEAQLDKSGLPSDRFFAERPEGSVSTLKIQRTQQEDSAVYLCASSQDRGDTGELFFGEGSRLTVL.

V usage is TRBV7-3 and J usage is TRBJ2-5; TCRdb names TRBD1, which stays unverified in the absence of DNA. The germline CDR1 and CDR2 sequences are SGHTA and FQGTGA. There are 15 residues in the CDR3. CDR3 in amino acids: CASSFLAGRGGTQYF. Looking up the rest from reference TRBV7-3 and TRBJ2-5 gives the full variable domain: GAGVSQTPSNKVTEKGKYVELRCDPISGHTALYWYRQSLGQGPEFLIYFQGTGAADDSGLPNDRFFAVRPEGSVSTLKIQRTERGDSAVYLCASSFLAGRGGTQYFGPGTRLLVL.

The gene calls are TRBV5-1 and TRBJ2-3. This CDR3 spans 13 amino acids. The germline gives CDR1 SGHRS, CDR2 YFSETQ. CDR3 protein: CASSLGTGDTQYF.

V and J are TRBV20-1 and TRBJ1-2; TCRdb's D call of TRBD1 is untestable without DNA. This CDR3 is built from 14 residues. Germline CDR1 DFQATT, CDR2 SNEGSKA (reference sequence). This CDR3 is CSARDAGGIWGYTF.

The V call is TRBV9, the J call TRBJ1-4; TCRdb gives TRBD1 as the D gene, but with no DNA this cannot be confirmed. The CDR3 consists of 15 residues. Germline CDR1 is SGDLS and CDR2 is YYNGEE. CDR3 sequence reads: CASSTRTGGGEKLFF.

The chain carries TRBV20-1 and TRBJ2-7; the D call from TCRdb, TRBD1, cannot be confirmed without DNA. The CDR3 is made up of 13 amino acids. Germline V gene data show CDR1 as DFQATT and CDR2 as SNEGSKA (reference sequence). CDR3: CSAMRTGLYEQYF.

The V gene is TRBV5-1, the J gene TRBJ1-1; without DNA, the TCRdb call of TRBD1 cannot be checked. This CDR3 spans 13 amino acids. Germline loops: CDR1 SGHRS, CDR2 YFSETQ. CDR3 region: CASSFDRGTEAFF.

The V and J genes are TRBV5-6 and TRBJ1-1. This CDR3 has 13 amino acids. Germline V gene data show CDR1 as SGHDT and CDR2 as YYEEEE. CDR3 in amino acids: CASSLAPQNGAFF.

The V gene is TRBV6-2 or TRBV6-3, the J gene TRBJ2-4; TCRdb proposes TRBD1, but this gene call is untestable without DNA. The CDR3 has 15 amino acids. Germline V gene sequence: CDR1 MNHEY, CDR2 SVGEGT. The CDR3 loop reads CASSYRGLAKNIQYF.

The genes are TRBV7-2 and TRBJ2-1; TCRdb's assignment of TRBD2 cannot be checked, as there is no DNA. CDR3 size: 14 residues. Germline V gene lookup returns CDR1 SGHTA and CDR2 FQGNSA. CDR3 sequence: CASSPSPTSGGRFF.

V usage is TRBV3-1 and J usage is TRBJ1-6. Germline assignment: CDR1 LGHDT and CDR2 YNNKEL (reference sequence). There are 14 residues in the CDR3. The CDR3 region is CASSQGLVVPPLHF.

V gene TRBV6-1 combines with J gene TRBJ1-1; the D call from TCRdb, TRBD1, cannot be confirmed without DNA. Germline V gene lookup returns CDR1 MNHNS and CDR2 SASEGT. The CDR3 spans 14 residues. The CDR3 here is CASRPDRKYTEAFF.

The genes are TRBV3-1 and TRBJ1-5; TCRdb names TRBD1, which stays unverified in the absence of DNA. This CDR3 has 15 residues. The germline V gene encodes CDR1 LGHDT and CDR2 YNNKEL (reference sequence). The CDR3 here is CASSQTGVSNQPQYF.